The rows below give T cell receptor beta chains drawn from one sample of a study of blood T cells in healthy people across ages. TCRdb passed the 5' RACE reads through MiXCR, listing each CDR3 protein once. This table has under 1 million distinct CDR3 sequences, about 42% appearing once. Sequencing was performed on blood. These receptors came from a man aged 55 to 69 in good health. Both conserved end residues are part of each CDR3. The order of the fields is J gene, clone size, V gene, D gene, CDR3 DNA, CDR3 protein. The D gene is left open where the match is weak. Not all rows give a size; the values are once, few, many and, for expanded clones, a class.

J gene: TRBJ2-7
clone size: NA
V gene: TRBV28
D gene: NA
CDR3 DNA: TGTGCCAGCAGTTTATTGCAGGGTAGCAACGAGCAGTACTTC
CDR3 protein: CASSLLQGSNEQYF

J gene: TRBJ2-1
clone size: NA
V gene: TRBV19
D gene: TRBD2
CDR3 DNA: TGTGCCAGTAGTATACTAGCGGGAAACAATGAGCAGTTCTTC
CDR3 protein: CASSILAGNNEQFF

J gene: TRBJ1-2
clone size: NA
V gene: TRBV6-2/TRBV6-3
D gene: NA
CDR3 DNA: TGTGCCAGCAGTTACGCGGACGGGGCTAACTATGGCTACACCTTC
CDR3 protein: CASSYADGANYGYTF

J gene: TRBJ1-5
clone size: few
V gene: TRBV28
D gene: NA
CDR3 DNA: TGTGCCAGCAGTCCCCCCGAAGATAGCAATCAGCCCCAGCATTTT
CDR3 protein: CASSPPEDSNQPQHF

J gene: TRBJ2-3
clone size: NA
V gene: TRBV12-5
D gene: TRBD1
CDR3 DNA: TGTGCTAGTGCCGGGACAGCAAGCACAGATACGCAGTATTTT
CDR3 protein: CASAGTASTDTQYF

J gene: TRBJ1-5
clone size: NA
V gene: TRBV20-1
D gene: NA
CDR3 DNA: TGCAGTGCTTCCGTCACTGAGTACAATCAGCCCCAGCATTTT
CDR3 protein: CSASVTEYNQPQHF

J gene: TRBJ2-1
clone size: NA
V gene: TRBV11-3
D gene: TRBD1
CDR3 DNA: TGTGCCAGCAGCCCAGCCATGACAGGGGGGTTACTCTCCTACAATGAGCAGTTCTTC
CDR3 protein: CASSPAMTGGLLSYNEQFF

J gene: TRBJ2-3
clone size: NA
V gene: TRBV24-1
D gene: NA
CDR3 DNA: TGTGCCACCAGCCGCGGACAGGGAGGGAAAGATACGCAGTATTTT
CDR3 protein: CATSRGQGGKDTQYF

J gene: TRBJ2-5
clone size: few
V gene: TRBV2
D gene: TRBD2
CDR3 DNA: TGTGCCAGCAGTGAAACGCCTAGCGGGGGTATCTTAGAGACCCAGTACTTC
CDR3 protein: CASSETPSGGILETQYF

J gene: TRBJ2-3
clone size: NA
V gene: TRBV10-3
D gene: TRBD1
CDR3 DNA: TGTGCTATCAGACCGGGACAGGGCGTGAAGGATACGCAGTATTTT
CDR3 protein: CAIRPGQGVKDTQYF

J gene: TRBJ2-2
clone size: few
V gene: TRBV6-2/TRBV6-3
D gene: TRBD1
CDR3 DNA: TGTGCCAGCAGTGGGCGGTGGACAGGGGCGAACACCGGGGAGCTGTTTTTT
CDR3 protein: CASSGRWTGANTGELFF

J gene: TRBJ2-2
clone size: NA
V gene: TRBV20-1
D gene: NA
CDR3 DNA: TGCAGTGCAAATCCCGGGACCGGGGAGCTGTTTTTT
CDR3 protein: CSANPGTGELFF

J gene: TRBJ2-3
clone size: NA
V gene: TRBV12-3/TRBV12-4
D gene: NA
CDR3 DNA: TGTGCCAGCAGTTTAGCGCGAACTGGGAATACGCAGTATTTT
CDR3 protein: CASSLARTGNTQYF

J gene: TRBJ2-7
clone size: few
V gene: TRBV20-1
D gene: NA
CDR3 DNA: TGCAGTGCTTCTCCCCCAGAGCAGGGGGGGGAGCAGTACTTC
CDR3 protein: CSASPPEQGGEQYF

J gene: TRBJ2-5
clone size: NA
V gene: TRBV25-1
D gene: NA
CDR3 DNA: TGTGCCAGCAGTGACGCTAAATTAGCAGAGACCCAGTACTTC
CDR3 protein: CASSDAKLAETQYF

J gene: TRBJ2-3
clone size: once
V gene: TRBV9
D gene: NA
CDR3 DNA: TGTGCCAGCAGCGTAGTAGGTCAGGTGGGCACAGATACGCAGTATTTT
CDR3 protein: CASSVVGQVGTDTQYF

J gene: TRBJ2-7
clone size: NA
V gene: TRBV5-4
D gene: TRBD1
CDR3 DNA: TGTGCCAGCAGCCAGCCGGGACAGGGCGTCGAGCAGTACTTC
CDR3 protein: CASSQPGQGVEQYF

J gene: TRBJ2-6
clone size: NA
V gene: TRBV28
D gene: NA
CDR3 DNA: TGTGCCAGCAGTTTATTTCAAGAGAGCTCTGGGGCCAACGTCCCGACTTTC
CDR3 protein: CASSLFQESSGANVPTF

J gene: TRBJ2-3
clone size: NA
V gene: TRBV9
D gene: TRBD1
CDR3 DNA: TGTGCCAGCAGGGGACAGGGCGGACGCACAGATACGCAGTATTTT
CDR3 protein: CASRGQGGRTDTQYF

J gene: TRBJ1-1
clone size: NA
V gene: TRBV12-5
D gene: NA
CDR3 DNA: TGTGCTAGTGGCGTGGGGGGGAACACTGAAGCTTTCTTT
CDR3 protein: CASGVGGNTEAFF

J gene: TRBJ2-7
clone size: few
V gene: TRBV12-3/TRBV12-4
D gene: TRBD1
CDR3 DNA: TGTGCCAGCAGTTTAGGGACAGGTGATTTCTACGAGCAGTACTTC
CDR3 protein: CASSLGTGDFYEQYF

J gene: TRBJ2-1
clone size: NA
V gene: TRBV15
D gene: NA
CDR3 DNA: TGTGTCACCAGCAGAGATAAGTGGGCGGGCGAGCAGTTCTTC
CDR3 protein: CVTSRDKWAGEQFF

J gene: TRBJ2-5
clone size: few
V gene: TRBV7-9
D gene: TRBD2
CDR3 DNA: TGTGCCAGCAGCTCCGCCGGGACTAAAGAGACCCAGTACTTC
CDR3 protein: CASSSAGTKETQYF

J gene: TRBJ2-3
clone size: NA
V gene: TRBV4-1
D gene: NA
CDR3 DNA: TGCGCCAGCAGCCAACACAACAGGGAGCCGGCAGATACGCAGTATTTT
CDR3 protein: CASSQHNREPADTQYF

J gene: TRBJ1-2
clone size: NA
V gene: TRBV9
D gene: NA
CDR3 DNA: TGTGCCAGCAGCGGATTTAACAGGGAGAACTATGGCTACACCTTC
CDR3 protein: CASSGFNRENYGYTF

J gene: TRBJ2-1
clone size: few
V gene: TRBV6-2/TRBV6-3
D gene: TRBD1
CDR3 DNA: TGTGCCAGCAGTTACACCGGGACAGGGAATTGGAATGAGCAGTTCTTC
CDR3 protein: CASSYTGTGNWNEQFF

J gene: TRBJ2-7
clone size: NA
V gene: TRBV20-1
D gene: NA
CDR3 DNA: TGCAGTGCTAGAGGTAGTGAGGTGGCTGACTACAATGAGCAGTACTTC
CDR3 protein: CSARGSEVADYNEQYF

J gene: TRBJ2-7
clone size: NA
V gene: TRBV28
D gene: TRBD1
CDR3 DNA: TGTGCCAGCAGTTATCGGGACAGGGCATCGAACGAGCAGTACTTC
CDR3 protein: CASSYRDRASNEQYF

J gene: TRBJ2-1
clone size: few
V gene: TRBV6-5
D gene: NA
CDR3 DNA: TGTGCCAGCAGAGGCTTGGGATCCTACAATGAGCAGTTCTTC
CDR3 protein: CASRGLGSYNEQFF

J gene: TRBJ2-7
clone size: many
V gene: TRBV7-2
D gene: TRBD2
CDR3 DNA: TGTGCCAGCAGCTTCGGCGGGGGTAGCTCCTACGAGCAGTACTTC
CDR3 protein: CASSFGGGSSYEQYF

J gene: TRBJ2-7
clone size: NA
V gene: TRBV6-2/TRBV6-3
D gene: TRBD1
CDR3 DNA: TGTGCCAGCAGTTATTTGGACAGGGACGACGATGAGCAGTACTTC
CDR3 protein: CASSYLDRDDDEQYF

J gene: TRBJ1-1
clone size: NA
V gene: TRBV5-6
D gene: TRBD1
CDR3 DNA: TGTGCCAGCAGCTTTGCCAGGGGGCCAAAGGCTTTCTTT
CDR3 protein: CASSFARGPKAFF

J gene: TRBJ2-6
clone size: NA
V gene: TRBV28
D gene: NA
CDR3 DNA: TGTGCCAGCAGTTTTACCCCGGGGGTCTCTGGGGCCAACGTCCTGACTTTC
CDR3 protein: CASSFTPGVSGANVLTF

J gene: TRBJ1-2
clone size: NA
V gene: TRBV6-2/TRBV6-3
D gene: TRBD1
CDR3 DNA: TGTGCCAGCAGAGACAGGGTTCAGGATGGCTACACCTTC
CDR3 protein: CASRDRVQDGYTF

J gene: TRBJ2-7
clone size: NA
V gene: TRBV20-1
D gene: TRBD2
CDR3 DNA: TGCAGTGCTAGAATTGGGACTAGCCTTAGGAACGAGCAGTACTTC
CDR3 protein: CSARIGTSLRNEQYF

J gene: TRBJ1-5
clone size: NA
V gene: TRBV28
D gene: TRBD1
CDR3 DNA: TGTGCCAGCACCCCAAGAGGGGGACAGGGCAACCAGCCCCAGCATTTT
CDR3 protein: CASTPRGGQGNQPQHF

J gene: TRBJ2-7
clone size: few
V gene: TRBV13
D gene: NA
CDR3 DNA: TGTGCCAGCAGCCCGATGGCGGCCGGTGGCTACGAGCAGTACTTC
CDR3 protein: CASSPMAAGGYEQYF